One TCR beta chain is described in this entry. This sample was included in a study of T-cell memory formation after mild COVID-19. Study background: For the most part, TCR clusters were specific to one donor.

J was trimmed by 4 bases and V by 3 bases; bases with no gene match: 8. The germline CDR1 and CDR2 sequences are SGHRS and YFSETQ. The CDR3 runs to 16 residues. TCR alpha and TCR beta cDNA libraries carrying sample barcodes and UMIs came from 5'RACE with constant-segment primers. MiXCR, run by TCRdb on the 5' RACE reads, gives a single entry per CDR3 protein. The data show fewer than 150,000 distinct CDR3 sequences, with 13% to 15% seen just once and around 28% held by the top ten. The clonotype originates from an adult woman who had mild COVID-19 (a few samples of this study predate the infection). Cell type and time point are not known. The sequencing sample was made of PBMCs or a T cell subset sorted from them (not recorded which). The gene calls are TRBV5-1 and TRBJ2-2; 8 nucleotides line up with TRBD2. The CDR3 region is CASSYLAGGSTGELFF. The CDR3 DNA follows: TGCGCCAGCAGCTATTTGGCGGGGGGAAGCACCGGGGAGCTGTTTTTT.